These T cell receptor beta chains were read from a single sample in a study of cytomegalovirus exposure and HLA in healthy donors. Generated by immunoSEQ multiplex PCR, the TCRdb table keeps only in-frame clones and is missing some. Of roughly 300,000 clones in the sample, roughly 85% were seen once. Sample: PBMCs. The origin of the receptors is a woman aged 18-29 years in good health and CMV-seronegative. Both conserved end residues are part of each CDR3. Fields, in order: J gene, V gene, clone size, D gene, CDR3 DNA, CDR3 protein. D genes are given only for firm matches. Some rows mark clone size as missing; the rest say once, few, many or name a class of expanded clone.

>TRBJ2-7|TRBV9|few|TRBD2
TGTGCCAGCAGCGTAGGTACAGCTCAAACCAGACTAGCGGGGACAAACGAGCAGTACTTC
CASSVGTAQTRLAGTNEQYF
>TRBJ1-1|TRBV5-1|NA|TRBD1
TGCGCCAGCAGCCCTTCAACACAGGGGATCACTGAAGCTTTCTTT
CASSPSTQGITEAFF
>TRBJ2-7|TRBV19|NA|TRBD1
TGTGCCAGTAGTTTAGGACAGGGATACGAGCAGTACTTC
CASSLGQGYEQYF
>TRBJ2-3|TRBV5-1|NA|NA
TGCGCCAGCAGCCCCGGGACATCTAGCACAGATACGCAGTATTTT
CASSPGTSSTDTQYF
>TRBJ2-7|TRBV19|NA|NA
TGTGCCAGTAGTTCAGGACTCAACTCCTACGAGCAGTACTTC
CASSSGLNSYEQYF
>TRBJ2-3|TRBV14|NA|TRBD1
TGTGCCAGCAGTCGGGACAGGGGATACACAGATACGCAGTATTTT
CASSRDRGYTDTQYF
>TRBJ2-1|TRBV30|NA|NA
TGTGCCTGGAGTGGGGGTAGCGGCCGCTCCTACAATGAGCAGTTCTTC
CAWSGGSGRSYNEQFF
>TRBJ2-3|TRBV7-2|NA|NA
TGTGCCAGCAGCTTAACAGCATCTAGCACAGATACGCAGTATTTT
CASSLTASSTDTQYF
>TRBJ2-3|TRBV6-1|NA|NA
TGTGCCAGCAGTGTCGGGTCTAGCACAGATACGCAGTATTTT
CASSVGSSTDTQYF
>TRBJ2-7|TRBV28|NA|NA
TGTGCCAGCAGTTTATGGACTACCTCCTACGAGCAGTACTTC
CASSLWTTSYEQYF
>TRBJ1-2|TRBV27|NA|NA
TGTGCCAGCAGTTTAGGAGGGAGGTATGGCTACACCTTC
CASSLGGRYGYTF
>TRBJ2-7|TRBV28|NA|NA
TGTGCCAGCTTGGCAGGGTTGGCACCGGGGGCCTACGAGCAGTACTTC
CASLAGLAPGAYEQYF
>TRBJ2-7|TRBV6-6|NA|TRBD1
TGTGCCAGCAGTTACCGGACAGGGGGGGTCGAGCAGTACTTC
CASSYRTGGVEQYF
>TRBJ2-3|TRBV7-3|NA|NA
TGTGCCAGCAGCCCCCCGGGGGTGGCGGATACGCAGTATTTT
CASSPPGVADTQYF
>TRBJ2-7|TRBV27|NA|TRBD1
TGTGCCAGCAGTACGACAGGGGGTCTCTACGAGCAGTACTTC
CASSTTGGLYEQYF
>TRBJ2-1|TRBV29-1|NA|TRBD1
TGCAGCGCCCTGAAAGGGGACAGGGGATATGATGAGCAGTTCTTC
CSALKGDRGYDEQFF
>TRBJ2-2|TRBV5-1|NA|NA
TGCGCCAGCAGCTCCCAGACAACGAACACCGGGGAGCTGTTTTTT
CASSSQTTNTGELFF
>TRBJ2-7|TRBV6-1|NA|TRBD1
TGTGCCAGCAGTACTGGACAGGACTACGAGCAGTACTTC
CASSTGQDYEQYF
>TRBJ2-1|TRBV4-2|NA|TRBD2
TGTGCCAGCAGCCAAGGCGCACTAGCGGGAGATGAGCAGTTCTTC
CASSQGALAGDEQFF
>TRBJ1-1|TRBV5-1|NA|NA
TGCGCCAGCAGCTTGGGAGGGGGTAGGGGCACTGAAGCTTTCTTT
CASSLGGGRGTEAFF
>TRBJ2-1|TRBV19|NA|NA
TGTGCCAGTAGTCCCTTCGGGGGTATCTACAATGAGCAGTTCTTC
CASSPFGGIYNEQFF
>TRBJ2-7|TRBV7-9|NA|TRBD1
TGTGCCAGCAGCGCCCGGGACAGGGACCTCGAGCAGTACTTC
CASSARDRDLEQYF
>TRBJ2-7|TRBV5-1|NA|TRBD1
TGCGCCAGCAGCCCGTACGGGACAGATACCTACGAGCAGTACTTC
CASSPYGTDTYEQYF
>TRBJ2-7|TRBV5-6|NA|NA
TGTGCCAGCAGCTTGGAGGCCTTCGGCGGGAACGAGCAGTACTTC
CASSLEAFGGNEQYF
>TRBJ2-7|TRBV19|NA|TRBD2
TGTGCCAGTAAGGTAGCGGGAGCGGTGGAGCAGTACTTC
CASKVAGAVEQYF
>TRBJ1-5|TRBV2|few|NA
TGTGCCAGCGGGGAGAATCAGCCCCAGCATTTT
CASGENQPQHF
>TRBJ2-7|TRBV4-3|NA|TRBD2
TGCGCCAGCAGCCCACAACATTGGGCTAGCGGGAGCTCCTACGAGCAGTACTTC
CASSPQHWASGSSYEQYF
>TRBJ2-1|TRBV10-2|NA|TRBD2
TGCGCCAGCAGTGAGTCTATCAGCGGGGCGCGGGTCGATGAGCAGTTCTTC
CASSESISGARVDEQFF
>TRBJ2-7|TRBV2|once|NA
TGTGCCAGCAGGCGGGGGCGTTCCTACGAGCAGTACTTC
CASRRGRSYEQYF
>TRBJ2-1|TRBV9|NA|TRBD2
TGTGCCAGCAGCGTGGGACTAGCGGGAGGTCAAGGTGAGCAGTTCTTC
CASSVGLAGGQGEQFF
>TRBJ1-3|TRBV5-1|NA|NA
TGCGCCAGCAGCTTGGGACAGGAAACCTTCTCTGGAAACACCATATATTTT
CASSLGQETFSGNTIYF
>TRBJ2-3|TRBV7-3|NA|TRBD2
TGTGCCAGCAGCTTGTCCCCAGCTGGGACTAGCGGAACAGATACGCAGTATTTT
CASSLSPAGTSGTDTQYF
>TRBJ2-7|TRBV5-1|NA|NA
TGCGCCAGCAGCTCGTCCGGGGCGGGATACGAGCAGTACTTC
CASSSSGAGYEQYF
>TRBJ2-7|TRBV6-5|NA|NA
TGTGCCAGCAGTTACGGGCAGGGAAATAACGAGCAGTACTTC
CASSYGQGNNEQYF
>TRBJ2-5|TRBV18|NA|NA
TGTGCCAGCTCACCACGGGAGGAGACCCAGTACTTC
CASSPREETQYF
>TRBJ1-4|TRBV28|once|NA
TGTGCCAGCAGTTCCTCCCCAACTAATGAAAAACTGTTTTTT
CASSSSPTNEKLFF
>TRBJ1-1|TRBV29-1|NA|NA
TGCAGCGTAGCACCCCGGCTAGGGAACACTGAAGCTTTCTTT
CSVAPRLGNTEAFF
>TRBJ2-2|TRBV4-3|NA|TRBD2
TGCGCCAGCAGCCCCGGACTAGCGGGAGCGGGCGGGGAGCTGTTTTTT
CASSPGLAGAGGELFF
>TRBJ2-5|TRBV5-1|NA|NA
TGCGCCAGCAGCTTGTTCCGGGAAGAACAAGAGACCCAGTACTTC
CASSLFREEQETQYF
>TRBJ2-1|TRBV6-5|NA|TRBD1
TGTGCCAGCAGTCGCACAGGGGTCGGTGAGCAGTTCTTC
CASSRTGVGEQFF
>TRBJ2-3|TRBV2|once|NA
TGTGCCAGCAGTGTTGCGTGGACAGATACGCAGTATTTT
CASSVAWTDTQYF
>TRBJ2-3|TRBV4-3|once|TRBD2
TGCGCCAGCAGCCAGGGTACTAGCGGGCTCACAGATACGCAGTATTTT
CASSQGTSGLTDTQYF
>TRBJ2-7|TRBV29-1|NA|NA
TGCAGCGCCAATGTTGGGGGGTTTAGGGCCCACGAGCAGTACTTC
CSANVGGFRAHEQYF
>TRBJ1-1|TRBV27|NA|NA
TGTGCCAGCAGTTTAGACAGCATATTGAACACTGAAGCTTTCTTT
CASSLDSILNTEAFF
>TRBJ2-2|TRBV5-6|once|TRBD2
TGTGCCAGCAGCCCCAGCGGGAGGGCCGTCACCGGGGAGCTGTTTTTT
CASSPSGRAVTGELFF
>TRBJ2-3|TRBV6-6|NA|TRBD1
TGTGCCAGCAGCCGACAGGGGAGCACAGATACGCAGTATTTT
CASSRQGSTDTQYF
>TRBJ2-2|TRBV15|NA|NA
TGTGCCACTAACCCGGGGGGCGGCACCGGGGAGCTGTTTTTT
CATNPGGGTGELFF
>TRBJ2-3|TRBV7-3|few|TRBD2
TGTGCCAGCAGCTATGGGACTAGCCACTTCCCAGATACGCAGTATTTT
CASSYGTSHFPDTQYF
>TRBJ2-1|TRBV11-2|NA|TRBD2
TGTGCCAGCAGCTTACTGGCGGGAGGGCTCAATGAGCAGTTCTTC
CASSLLAGGLNEQFF
>TRBJ2-1|TRBV6-4|once|TRBD2
TGTGCCAGCAGTGACTCGACTAGCGGGAACAATGAGCAGTTCTTC
CASSDSTSGNNEQFF
>TRBJ1-2|TRBV7-6|NA|NA
TGTGCCAGCAGCCTACAGACCGGGGTTACAGGCTACACCTTC
CASSLQTGVTGYTF
>TRBJ1-5|TRBV28|NA|TRBD1
TGTGCCAGCACGTGGGACAGGAGTCAGCCCCAGCATTTT
CASTWDRSQPQHF
>TRBJ2-3|TRBV4-1|NA|NA
TGCGCCAGCAGCCAACTAGAACACACTAGCACAGATACGCAGTATTTT
CASSQLEHTSTDTQYF
>TRBJ2-1|TRBV25-1|NA|TRBD1
TGTGCCAGCAACTGGGGACAGGGGTACAATGAGCAGTTCTTC
CASNWGQGYNEQFF
>TRBJ1-1|TRBV2|NA|TRBD1
TGTGCCAGCCCAGGACAGGGTGAAACTGAAGCTTTCTTT
CASPGQGETEAFF